The 10 T cell receptor beta chains given below trace back to one sample, sequenced in a study of CD8 T cells in Susac syndrome. RNA in amounts of roughly 0.5 to 1 ug was reverse transcribed with random hexamers. From the immunoSEQ multiplex PCR reads, TCRdb called clonotypes with MiXCR, one entry per CDR3 protein. The sample carries under 200,000 distinct CDR3 sequences, 85% to 95% recorded once. The sequencing sample was made of CD4+ T cells from PBMCs. These receptors were taken from a human donor in good health.

The chain recombines TRBV5-4 with TRBJ2-5, with a tentative D call TRBD1 (6 bases). This CDR3 contains 14 residues. CDR1 is SGHNT and CDR2 is YYREEE in the germline V gene (reference sequence). The V and J ends lost 4 bases and 1 base respectively, with 11 bases between them. The CDR3 here is CASSPTGPQETQYF. In DNA form, the CDR3 reads TGTGCCAGCAGCCCCACAGGGCCCCAAGAGACCCAGTACTTC.

V is TRBV27 and J is TRBJ2-3; weak D call: TRBD1 (6 bases). The CDR3 consists of 16 residues. Trimming removed 2 bases from V and 6 bases from J, with 18 bases in between. Germline CDR1 is MNHEY and CDR2 is SMNVEV (reference sequence). The CDR3 loop is CASSLGSAGVGDTQYF. CDR3 nucleotides: TGTGCCAGCAGTTTAGGGTCGGCAGGGGTTGGCGATACGCAGTATTTT.

The chain uses TRBV20-1 and TRBJ2-1, with TRBD1 as a possible D gene (6 bases). Deletions cut 5 bases from V and 9 bases from J, with 20 bases between. The CDR3 length is 14 residues. The germline gives CDR1 DFQATT, CDR2 SNEGSKA (reference sequence). CDR3 DNA: TGCAGTGCTCCCAGTGGGGGCAGGGAGAGTGAGCAGTTCTTC. Its translation: CSAPSGGRESEQFF.

The rearrangement joins TRBV29-1 to TRBJ2-3; D is unclear. The CDR3 runs to 12 residues. CDR1 is SQVTM, CDR2 ANQGSEA, per germline. Trimming pared 4 bases from V and 3 bases from J, leaving 8 bases between. The CDR3 sequence is CSVVLVTDTQYF. CDR3 nucleotide sequence: TGCAGCGTTGTTCTAGTGACAGATACGCAGTATTTT.

This sequence joins TRBV4-1 and TRBJ1-1, with TRBD1 matching over 7 bases. This CDR3 comprises 16 residues. Germline CDR1 and CDR2: MGHRA and YSYEKL. V gave up 4 bases and J gave up 1 base; unmatched junction bases: 9. In DNA, the CDR3 is TGCGCCAGCAGCCTACGACAGGGTATGGGGAACACTGAAGCTTTCTTT. It is translated as CASSLRQGMGNTEAFF.

V usage is TRBV30 and J usage is TRBJ1-2, with D uncertain. Between the trimmed V and J ends, which lost 2 bases and 3 bases, there was a span of 10 bases. CDR1 GTSNPN and CDR2 SVGIG come from the germline V gene (reference sequence). The CDR3 loop spans 13 amino acids. The CDR3 here is CAWSQRIDYGYTF. As DNA, the CDR3 is TGTGCCTGGAGTCAAAGGATTGACTATGGCTACACCTTC.

This chain links TRBV6-2 or TRBV6-3 with TRBJ2-2; 7 bases map to TRBD1. The CDR3 extends over 16 amino acids. V dropped 1 base and J dropped 0; count of bases not matched to a gene: 2. Germline V lookup: CDR1 MNHEY, CDR2 SVGEGT. As DNA, the CDR3 is TGTGCCAGCAGTTACTGGGACAGCCCGAACACCGGGGAGCTGTTTTTT. Translated, it gives CASSYWDSPNTGELFF.

This chain joins TRBV3-1 and TRBJ2-1; 9 bases are shared with TRBD2. V dropped 2 bases and J dropped 5; count of bases not matched to a gene: 4. CDR1 LGHDT and CDR2 YNNKEL come from the germline V gene (reference sequence). CDR3 length equals 15 residues. The CDR3 here is CASSQSSGSHNEQFF. In DNA form, the CDR3 reads TGTGCCAGCAGCCAAAGTAGCGGGAGCCACAATGAGCAGTTCTTC.

This clonotype was seen a handful of times. The V and J genes are TRBV6-2 or TRBV6-3 and TRBJ2-3; TRBD2 agrees at 14 bases. CDR3 length equals 14 residues. Germline CDR1 and CDR2: MNHEY and SVGEGT. Trimming cost V 8 bases and J 5 bases; bases outside gene matches: 3. The CDR3 protein is CASGTSGSRDTQYF. The CDR3 coding sequence is TGTGCCAGCGGGACTAGCGGGAGTAGAGATACGCAGTATTTT.

The chain couples TRBV28 to TRBJ2-1, with D unresolved. CDR1 is MDHEN, CDR2 SYDVKM, per germline. The germline V and J ends were trimmed by 2 bases and 10 bases, with 6 bases remaining between them. This CDR3 has 11 amino acids. The CDR3 loop is CASSLVSEQFF. CDR3 DNA sequence: TGTGCCAGCAGTTTAGTTTCGGAGCAGTTCTTC.